The clone carrying this TCR beta chain was seen only a few times. This specimen belongs to a study of blood T cell repertoires in COVID-19. Profiling relied on immunoSEQ multiplex PCR, and the TCRdb table lists in-frame clones only, not all of them. The sample lists under 300,000 clones, roughly 82% occurring once. Germline values: CDR1 SGHTA, CDR2 FQGNSA. J lost 7 bases, V lost 1 base, and 6 bases had no gene match. The CDR3 sequence is 15 residues long. Sequencing input: peripheral blood. The receptor's source is a woman aged 80 or over with active or convalescent COVID-19. V usage is TRBV7-2 and J usage is TRBJ2-1; 8 bases are shared with TRBD2. CDR3 protein: CASSLGPGGQNEQFF. The CDR3 region has the DNA TGTGCCAGCAGCTTAGGACCGGGAGGGCAAAATGAGCAGTTCTTC.